This T cell receptor beta chain stems from a study of T cells in Graves' hyperthyroidism and ophthalmopathy. With 5 bases clipped from V and 0 bases from J, the junction kept 6 bases outside the gene matches. The CDR3 consists of 17 residues. Per germline, CDR1 SNHLY and CDR2 FYNNEI. The investigators amplified TCR beta CDR3 regions from RNA transcripts. Initially, a first-round RT-PCR of the TCR CDR3 employed the HTBI primer set. TCRdb ran MiXCR on the multiplex PCR reads and lists one entry per CDR3 protein. This sample has fewer than 110,000 distinct CDR3 sequences, with roughly 47% found just once.

V usage is TRBV2 and J usage is TRBJ2-5; 13 positions agree with TRBD2. Sequencing was done on a sample of blood. This clonotype was obtained from a middle-aged man with Graves' hyperthyroidism. CDR3 bases: TGTGCCAGCAGTCCGGGACTAGCGGGACCGTACCAAGAGACCCAGTACTTC. Its translation is CASSPGLAGPYQETQYF.